This TCR beta chain was sequenced in a study of blood T cells in healthy people across ages. Primers used in a second PCR of about 6 to 11 cycles were a sample-barcoded 5' primer and a J-beta primer mix. TCRdb ran MiXCR on the 5' RACE reads and lists one entry per CDR3 protein. Of about 800,000 distinct CDR3 sequences listed, about 25% are singletons. The CDR3 spans 11 residues. V lost 0 bases and J 6 bases, leaving 4 bases between the germline ends. Germline V CDR1 and CDR2: GTSNPN, SVGIG (reference sequence). The sample was also reused in another study, on T cells of mothers and their children. That paper notes: Not a single persistent microchimeric T cell clone was detected.

V and J are TRBV30 and TRBJ2-3; D is undetermined. The origin of this receptor is a boy aged 5 to 17 in good health. The source material was blood. The CDR3 sequence is CAWSVFDTQYF. CDR3 DNA sequence: TGTGCCTGGAGTGTATTTGATACGCAGTATTTT. The complete variable domain, with remaining parts taken from reference TRBV30 and TRBJ2-3, reads SQTIHQWPATLVQPVGSPLSLECTVEGTSNPNLYWYRQAAGRGLQLLFYSVGIGQISSEVPQNLSASRPQDRQFILSSKKLLLSDSGFYLCAWSVFDTQYFGPGTRLTVL.